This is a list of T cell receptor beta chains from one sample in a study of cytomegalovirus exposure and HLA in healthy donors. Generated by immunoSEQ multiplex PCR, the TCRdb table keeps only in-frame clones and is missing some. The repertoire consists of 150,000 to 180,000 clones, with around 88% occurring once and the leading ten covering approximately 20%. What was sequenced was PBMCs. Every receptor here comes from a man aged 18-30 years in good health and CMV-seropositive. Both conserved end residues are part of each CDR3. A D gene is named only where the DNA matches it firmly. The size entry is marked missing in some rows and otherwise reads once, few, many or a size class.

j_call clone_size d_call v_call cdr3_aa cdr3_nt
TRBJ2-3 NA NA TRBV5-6 CASSRAGQGGPDTQYF TGTGCCAGCAGCCGGGCGGGGCAGGGGGGTCCAGATACGCAGTATTTT
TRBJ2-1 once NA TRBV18 CASSPLGENEQFF TGTGCCAGCTCTCCGCTAGGGGAAAATGAGCAGTTCTTC
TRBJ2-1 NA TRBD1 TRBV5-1 CASSLETGYGEQFF TGCGCCAGCAGCTTGGAGACAGGGTACGGTGAGCAGTTCTTC
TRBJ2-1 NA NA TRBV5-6 CASSGGNEQFF TGTGCCAGCAGCGGGGGGAATGAGCAGTTCTTC
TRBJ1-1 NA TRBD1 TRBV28 CASSAQTGKGTEAFF TGTGCCAGCAGTGCCCAGACAGGGAAGGGCACTGAAGCTTTCTTT
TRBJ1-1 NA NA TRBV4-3 CASSQEQGGNTEAFF TGCGCCAGCAGCCAAGAGCAGGGAGGGAACACTGAAGCTTTCTTT
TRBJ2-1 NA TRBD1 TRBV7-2 CASSFTGGGSYNEQFF TGTGCCAGCAGCTTTACAGGGGGCGGGTCCTACAATGAGCAGTTCTTC
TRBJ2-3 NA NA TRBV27 CASSSYPRGTDTQYF TGTGCCAGCAGTTCTTACCCACGGGGCACAGATACGCAGTATTTT
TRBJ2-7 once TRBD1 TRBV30 CAWSWWGQGSYEQYF TGTGCCTGGAGTTGGTGGGGACAGGGGTCCTACGAGCAGTACTTC
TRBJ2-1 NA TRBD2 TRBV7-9 CASSPLAGPDEQFF TGTGCCAGCAGCCCTCTAGCGGGACCCGATGAGCAGTTCTTC
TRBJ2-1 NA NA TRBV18 CASSPPLGTPPNEQFF TGTGCCAGCTCACCACCGTTGGGGACTCCCCCCAATGAGCAGTTCTTC
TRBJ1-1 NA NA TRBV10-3 CAISESGRADTEAFF TGTGCCATCAGTGAGTCTGGCAGGGCGGACACTGAAGCTTTCTTT
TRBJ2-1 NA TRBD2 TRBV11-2 CASSSGGSSYNEQFF TGTGCCAGCAGCTCCGGGGGGAGCTCCTACAATGAGCAGTTCTTC
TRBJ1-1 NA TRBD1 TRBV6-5 CASRTGQGVAFF TGTGCCAGCAGGACCGGACAGGGGGTAGCTTTCTTT
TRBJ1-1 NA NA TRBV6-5 CASSPAGARNTEAFF TGTGCCAGCAGTCCAGCGGGGGCTCGGAACACTGAAGCTTTCTTT
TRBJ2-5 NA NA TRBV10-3 CAISEEYQETQYF TGTGCCATCAGTGAGGAGTACCAAGAGACCCAGTACTTC